This T cell receptor beta chain was identified in a study of CD8 T cells in Susac syndrome. An input of about 0.5 to 1 ug of RNA was subjected to reverse transcription using random hexamers. Amplification of TCR beta CDR3 spanned 54 Vbeta and 13 Jbeta via immunoSEQ multiplex PCR. TCRdb called the immunoSEQ multiplex PCR reads again in MiXCR, with one record for every CDR3 protein. The sample records about 130,000 distinct CDR3 sequences, 85% to 95% being singletons. Note on this clonotype: Its target is unknown.

Whole-study findings and limits: Susac-specific public clones found in total CD8+ repertoires numbered around 16, and those in CD8+ TEMRA repertoires numbered about five.

The CDR3 has 14 residues. The V gene lost 0 bases and the J gene lost 7 bases, with 11 bases spanning the gap. Germline CDR1 is SGDLS and CDR2 is YYNGEE. CD8+ and CD4+ T cells from blood underwent TCR beta sequencing. The receptor was isolated from a human donor with Susac syndrome. The rearrangement uses TRBV9 and TRBJ1-5, with a weak D call TRBD1 (5 bases). The sample was CD8+ T cells from PBMCs. This CDR3 reads CASSVGWGLQPQHF. The CDR3 nucleotides read TGTGCCAGCAGCGTAGGCTGGGGACTGCAGCCCCAGCATTTT.